The 23 T cell receptor beta chains in this list originate from one sample, sequenced in a study of T-cell memory formation after mild COVID-19 (dated by TCRdb to about 2021). The protocol used for the library was 5' RACE. The sample was run on an Illumina NovaSeq 6000. In TCRdb, the public reads were trimmed at Q25 with fastp and aligned with MiXCR, with productive beta chains retained. Records with the same CDR3 protein are collapsed into one entry carrying the most frequent genes and DNA. The sample has approximately 150,000 distinct CDR3 sequences on record, about 19% of them singletons. The top ten clonotypes cover approximately 2% of the sample. Sequencing was carried out using PBMCs or a T cell subset sorted from them (not recorded which). These receptors originate from an adult woman who had mild COVID-19 (a few samples of this study predate the infection). The sample titles of this study are shuffled in the database, so cell type and time point are left out; the donor was told from shared clones.

The table lists this clonotype with a few counts. The V and J genes are TRBV18 and TRBJ2-3; D remains unclear. This CDR3 region has 13 residues. V lost 2 bases, J lost 0 bases, and 3 bases lay in between. Germline CDR1 KGHSH, CDR2 LQKENI. CDR3 coding DNA: TGTGCCAGCTCACCATCTAGCACAGATACGCAGTATTTT. Its translation is CASSPSSTDTQYF.

The chain has TRBV3-1 and TRBJ2-1; D not resolved. This CDR3 comprises 10 residues. Trimming left V 8 bases short and J 6 bases short, with 5 bases between. The V gene's germline CDR1 is LGHDT and CDR2 YNNKEL (reference sequence). CDR3 amino acids: CASGVNEQFF. DNA of the CDR3: TGTGCCAGCGGGGTCAATGAGCAGTTCTTC.

The V and J genes are TRBV20-1 and TRBJ1-5; unclear D gene. The CDR3 contains 14 residues. Trimming pared 1 base from V and 5 bases from J, leaving 12 bases between. Germline V gene lookup returns CDR1 DFQATT and CDR2 SNEGSKA (reference sequence). The CDR3 loop reads CSARGGSLDQPQHF. The DNA of the CDR3 is TGCAGTGCTAGAGGAGGGAGCTTGGATCAGCCCCAGCATTTT.

The chain uses TRBV29-1 and TRBJ2-1; 10 nucleotides align to TRBD2. The ends lost 7 bases at V and 6 bases at J; junction bases unmatched: 6. Germline V lookup: CDR1 SQVTM, CDR2 ANQGSEA. This CDR3 is 13 amino acids long. The chain's CDR3 is CSGGLARINEQFF. The CDR3 nucleotides read TGCAGCGGGGGACTAGCGCGCATCAATGAGCAGTTCTTC.

This clonotype has only a few counts. The chain joins TRBV7-2 to TRBJ2-2; D is perhaps TRBD1 or TRBD2 (5 bases each). V lost 0 bases and J 1 base, leaving 9 bases between the germline ends. Germline CDR1 SGHTA, CDR2 FQGNSA. The CDR3 consists of 16 residues. CDR3 region: CASSLALGVNTGELFF. DNA of the CDR3: TGTGCCAGCAGCTTAGCACTAGGGGTGAACACCGGGGAGCTGTTTTTT.

This clonotype was recorded at least ten times. This rearrangement joins TRBV6-5 to TRBJ2-2, with D unclear. This CDR3 has 14 amino acids. Germline values: CDR1 MNHEY, CDR2 SVGAGI. Between the trimmed V and J ends, which lost 6 bases and 1 base, there was a span of 9 bases. CDR3 sequence reads: CASRKPGNTGELFF. The CDR3 DNA is TGTGCCAGCAGAAAACCAGGGAACACCGGGGAGCTGTTTTTT.

The sample holds a few counts of this clonotype. The chain uses TRBV11-2 and TRBJ2-3, with TRBD1 matching over 10 bases. The CDR3 is 14 residues long. Germline values: CDR1 SGHAT, CDR2 FQNNGV. V lost 5 bases, J lost 9 bases, and 8 bases stayed unmatched. CDR3 in DNA: TGTGCCAGCAGCCGTTCGGACAGGGGGATAACGCAGTATTTT. This encodes CASSRSDRGITQYF.

The V call is TRBV29-1, the J call TRBJ2-3; D remains ambiguous. Trimming pared 4 bases from V and 0 bases from J, leaving 11 bases between. The CDR3 is 14 residues long. The V gene's germline CDR1 is SQVTM and CDR2 ANQGSEA. The CDR3, as DNA: TGCAGCGTTGTCGGCGCGTTCAGCACAGATACGCAGTATTTT. Its protein is CSVVGAFSTDTQYF.

The gene calls are TRBV20-1 and TRBJ2-7, with D possibly being TRBD1 (6 bases). The V gene lost 0 bases and the J gene lost 0 bases, with 12 bases spanning the gap. Looked up from germline, CDR1 is DFQATT and CDR2 is SNEGSKA (reference sequence). The CDR3 spans 15 residues. The chain's CDR3 is CSARDATGFSYEQYF. CDR3 bases: TGCAGTGCTAGAGACGCGACAGGCTTCTCCTACGAGCAGTACTTC.

V gene TRBV7-2 combines with J gene TRBJ2-1; TRBD1 aligns across 10 bases. Trimming cost V 5 bases and J 6 bases; bases outside gene matches: 16. The germline V gene has CDR1 SGHTA and CDR2 FQGNSA. This CDR3 is built from 18 residues. The CDR3 reads CASSPLGTGVLLINEQFF. Here the CDR3 DNA reads TGTGCCAGCAGCCCTCTCGGGACAGGGGTTCTCCTTATCAATGAGCAGTTCTTC.

This clonotype rates as medium-sized. This chain uses TRBV12-3 or TRBV12-4 with TRBJ1-1; unclear D gene. The CDR3 is 13 amino acids. The ends were cut back, 3 bases at V and 1 base at J, with 6 bases in the middle. The DNA of the CDR3 is TGTGCCAGCAGTTTTAAAGGGAACACTGAAGCTTTCTTT. Translated: CASSFKGNTEAFF.

CDR3 coding DNA: TGTGCCACCAAAGGCGGGGGAGGGCCACACAATGAGCAGTTCTTC. Protein sequence: CATKGGGGPHNEQFF. V usage is TRBV6-2 or TRBV6-3 and J usage is TRBJ2-1; 7 bases are shared with TRBD2. Germline values: CDR1 MNHEY, CDR2 SVGEGT. The V gene end was trimmed by 10 bases and the J gene end by 5 bases; junction bases not matched to a gene: 14. This CDR3 has 15 amino acids.

This clonotype was observed a few times. The chain recombines TRBV6-5 with TRBJ1-4; maybe TRBD1 (5 bases). CDR1 and CDR2 from the germline V gene are MNHEY and SVGAGI. There are 14 residues in the CDR3. The V end lost 5 bases, the J end lost 7 bases, and 14 bases lay between the germline ends. This CDR3 is CASSKGPLTEKLFF. The CDR3 DNA reads as TGTGCCAGCAGTAAGGGGCCTTTAACTGAAAAACTGTTTTTT.

This chain links TRBV5-1 with TRBJ2-5; D uncertain. The CDR3 contains 14 residues. V was trimmed by 2 bases and J by 1 base, leaving 9 bases between them. Germline V gives CDR1 SGHRS, CDR2 YFSETQ. CDR3 nucleotides: TGCGCCAGCAGCTTACAGCCCTCCCAAGAGACCCAGTACTTC. Its protein product is CASSLQPSQETQYF.

This rearrangement joins TRBV11-2 to TRBJ2-5; 15 bases align to TRBD2. The V gene's germline CDR1 is SGHAT and CDR2 FQNNGV. The CDR3 totals 18 residues. The trim removed 5 bases at V and 5 bases at J, leaving 12 bases unmatched. This chain's CDR3 is CASSPRLGLAGGGETQYF. CDR3 in DNA: TGTGCCAGCAGCCCTCGCCTGGGACTAGCGGGAGGTGGCGAGACCCAGTACTTC.

The chain joins TRBV5-1 to TRBJ1-1; D not resolved. Germline CDR1 and CDR2: SGHRS and YFSETQ. The CDR3 length is 14 residues. Trimming cost V 0 bases and J 0 bases, with 6 bases left between them. CDR3: CASSLVGLNTEAFF. The CDR3 DNA sequence: TGCGCCAGCAGCTTGGTTGGGCTGAACACTGAAGCTTTCTTT.

The chain is built from TRBV6-1 and TRBJ1-2; TRBD1 aligns across 9 bases. Trimming took 6 bases from V and 4 from J; bases not matched to a gene: 9. The V gene's germline CDR1 is MNHNS and CDR2 SASEGT. The CDR3 runs 15 residues. CDR3 amino acids: CASRDPGQGSYGYTF. For the CDR3, the DNA is TGTGCCAGCAGGGACCCGGGACAGGGCTCCTATGGCTACACCTTC.

This clonotype was detected a few times. The rearrangement joins TRBV12-3 or TRBV12-4 to TRBJ2-3; D call uncertain. The V and J ends lost 6 bases and 1 base respectively, with 5 bases between them. The CDR3 spans 12 residues. The CDR3 bases are TGTGCCAGCAGAAGAGGCACAGATACGCAGTATTTT. Protein sequence: CASRRGTDTQYF.

The chain couples TRBV23-1 to TRBJ2-5, with 7 nucleotides matching TRBD2. TRBV23-1 is annotated as an ORF whose role is uncertain. The CDR3 sequence is 17 residues long. V lost 4 bases to trimming and J lost 0 bases; unmatched junction nucleotides: 11. The CDR3 DNA reads as TGCGCCAGCAGTCGCCGTACGGGGGGAGAGGACCAAGAGACCCAGTACTTC. Translating it yields CASSRRTGGEDQETQYF.

The chain recombines TRBV6-4 with TRBJ2-3; 7 bases align to TRBD2. Germline CDR1 MRHNA, CDR2 SNTAGT. This CDR3 is built from 13 residues. The J segment lost 4 bases and the V segment lost 6 bases, leaving 4 bases of the junction unmatched. The CDR3 sequence is CASSRGDADTQYF. CDR3 DNA sequence: TGTGCCAGCAGCCGGGGGGACGCAGATACGCAGTATTTT.

This clonotype occurred a few times. V is TRBV11-2 and J is TRBJ2-1, with D perhaps TRBD1 (6 bases). The CDR3 loop spans 15 amino acids. Germline values: CDR1 SGHAT, CDR2 FQNNGV. Trimming took off 3 bases at V and 5 bases at J, with 14 bases between the two ends. CDR3 loop: CASSLVQGGNNEQFF. CDR3 sequence (DNA): TGTGCCAGCAGCTTGGTACAGGGTGGTAACAATGAGCAGTTCTTC. Full variable domain (missing parts from reference TRBV11-2 and TRBJ2-1): EAGVAQSPRYKIIEKRQSVAFWCNPISGHATLYWYQQILGQGPKLLIQFQNNGVVDDSQLPKDRFSAERLKGVDSTLKIQPAKLEDSAVYLCASSLVQGGNNEQFFGPGTRLTVL.

The chain uses TRBV4-2 and TRBJ2-1, with D perhaps being TRBD1 or TRBD2 (5 bases each). Between the trimmed V and J ends, which lost 1 base and 3 bases, there was a span of 16 bases. This CDR3 has 17 amino acids. From germline, CDR1 is LGHNA and CDR2 YNFKEQ. The CDR3 region has the DNA TGTGCCAGCAGCCAAGCGGTGACGGGGCCCAACTACAATGAGCAGTTCTTC. It yields the protein CASSQAVTGPNYNEQFF.

This rearrangement joins TRBV4-3 to TRBJ2-7; possibly TRBD2 for D (6 bases). V gave up 0 bases and J gave up 3 bases, with 12 bases separating them. CDR1 and CDR2 from the germline V gene are LGHNA and YSLEER. The CDR3 consists of 15 residues. The CDR3 protein is CASSQDFQRVYEQYF. Here the CDR3 DNA reads TGCGCCAGCAGCCAAGATTTCCAGCGGGTCTACGAGCAGTACTTC.